These 20 T cell receptor beta chains share one sample of origin, sequenced in a study of OX40 agonist ivuxolimab in advanced cancers. Data came from immunoSEQ multiplex PCR; TCRdb stores just in-frame clones and leaves some out. The profile shows 65,000 to 100,000 clones, 88% of them singletons. Sequenced here: CD4+ or CD8+ T cells sorted from blood, sampled in a trial of the OX40 agonist ivuxolimab. All receptors come from an adult with an advanced solid tumor such as melanoma, head and neck, liver or kidney cancer.

This sequence joins TRBV2 and TRBJ2-7; tentative D call: TRBD1 (6 bases). Germline V lookup: CDR1 SNHLY, CDR2 FYNNEI. V dropped 7 bases and J dropped 5 bases, with 21 bases sitting between them. CDR3 length equals 15 residues. The chain's CDR3 is CASTRLARGVNEQYF. CDR3 nucleotide sequence: TGTGCCAGCACCCGTCTCGCCAGGGGCGTCAACGAGCAGTACTTC.

The chain couples TRBV7-3 to TRBJ2-2; 9 bases map to TRBD1. Looked up from germline, CDR1 is SGHTA and CDR2 is FQGTGA. The CDR3 spans 14 residues. V was pared by 5 bases and J by 3 bases, with 1 base of the junction left unmatched. The CDR3 nucleotides are TGTGCCAGCAGCCGGGACAGGGACACCGGGGAGCTGTTTTTT. This sequence encodes CASSRDRDTGELFF.

The V and J genes are TRBV11-3 and TRBJ2-7; 14 bases map to TRBD2. V gave up 4 bases and J gave up 8 bases; unmatched junction bases: 4. CDR1 and CDR2 from the germline V gene are SGHNT and YENEEA. This CDR3 comprises 14 residues. CDR3 sequence (DNA): TGTGCCAGCAGCTCGGGACTAGCGGGAGAGCAGCAGTACTTC. This encodes CASSSGLAGEQQYF.

The chain uses TRBV9 and TRBJ1-2; D unclear. Trimming cost V 0 bases and J 5 bases, with 11 bases left between them. The CDR3 spans 14 residues. The germline gives CDR1 SGDLS, CDR2 YYNGEE. CDR3 nucleotide sequence: TGTGCCAGCAGCGTAGGCCCGAACCCTTATGGCTACACCTTC. As protein: CASSVGPNPYGYTF. The full variable domain, completed using reference TRBV9 and TRBJ1-2, is DSGVTQTPKHLITATGQRVTLRCSPRSGDLSVYWYQQSLDQGLQFLIQYYNGEERAKGNILERFSAQQFPDLHSELNLSSLELGDSALYFCASSVGPNPYGYTFGSGTRLTVV.

V and J are TRBV11-2 and TRBJ2-5; 14 bases match TRBD2. This CDR3 has 15 amino acids. CDR1 SGHAT and CDR2 FQNNGV come from the germline V gene. V shed 5 bases, J shed 4 bases, and the junction held 3 bases outside the gene matches. CDR3 sequence: CASSPGTSGRETQYF. CDR3 bases: TGTGCCAGCAGCCCGGGGACTAGCGGGAGAGAGACCCAGTACTTC.

The rearrangement links TRBV6-5 to TRBJ2-7; weak D call: TRBD1 (6 bases). V gave up 0 bases and J gave up 3 bases, with 9 bases separating them. Germline lookup yields CDR1 MNHEY and CDR2 SVGAGI. The CDR3 loop spans 14 amino acids. In DNA form, the CDR3 reads TGTGCCAGCAGTTACTCCCAGGGGAACTACGAGCAGTACTTC. Its translation is CASSYSQGNYEQYF.

J is TRBJ1-5 and V is TRBV2; D remains unclear. The CDR3 is 15 amino acids. Trimming left V 6 bases short and J 2 bases short, with 14 bases between. The V gene's germline CDR1 is SNHLY and CDR2 FYNNEI. The chain's CDR3 is CASRGLHGGNQPQHF. DNA of the CDR3: TGTGCCAGCAGGGGTCTTCATGGGGGCAATCAGCCCCAGCATTTT.

This chain uses TRBV10-3 with TRBJ1-1; D unresolved. The CDR3 spans 12 residues. Trimming pared 5 bases from V and 3 bases from J, leaving 7 bases between. Per germline, CDR1 ENHRY and CDR2 SYGVKD. CDR3 amino acids: CAISSRDTEAFF. The CDR3 bases are TGTGCCATCAGTTCTAGGGACACTGAAGCTTTCTTT.

This clone was counted once. The gene calls are TRBV28 and TRBJ2-7, with a weak D call TRBD1 (6 bases). Germline assignment: CDR1 MDHEN and CDR2 SYDVKM. V gave up 2 bases and J gave up 2 bases, with 13 bases separating them. The CDR3 runs to 15 residues. The DNA for the CDR3 is TGTGCCAGCAGTTTACAGGGCAGGGGCCCCTACGAGCAGTACTTC. It specifies CASSLQGRGPYEQYF. Drawing the rest from reference TRBV28 and TRBJ2-7, the complete variable domain is DVKVTQSSRYLVKRTGEKVFLECVQDMDHENMFWYRQDPGLGLRLIYFSYDVKMKEKGDIPEGYSVSREKKERFSLILESASTNQTSMYLCASSLQGRGPYEQYFGPGTRLTVT.

The chain employs TRBV11-2 and TRBJ2-3, with 8 bases aligning to TRBD1. The CDR3 spans 13 residues. CDR1 SGHAT and CDR2 FQNNGV come from the germline V gene. V shed 5 bases and J 5 bases; nucleotides not matched to a gene: 3. CDR3: CASSPTGGDTQYF. For the CDR3, the DNA is TGTGCCAGCAGCCCCACAGGGGGAGATACGCAGTATTTT.

This chain links TRBV18 with TRBJ2-6, with 8 nucleotides matching TRBD1. With V trimmed by 2 bases and J by 1 base, 4 bases remained unmatched. Germline CDR1 KGHSH, CDR2 LQKENI. The CDR3 totals 17 residues. CDR3 sequence (DNA): TGTGCCAGCTCACCAAACAGGGGGGCATCTGGGGCCAACGTCCTGACTTTC. Its protein is CASSPNRGASGANVLTF. Based on the CDR3 plus reference TRBV18 and TRBJ2-6, the full variable domain is NAGVMQNPRHLVRRRGQEARLRCSPMKGHSHVYWYRQLPEEGLKFMVYLQKENIIDESGMPKERFSAEFPKEGPSILRIQQVVRGDSAAYFCASSPNRGASGANVLTFGAGSRLTVL.

V usage is TRBV7-2 and J usage is TRBJ2-7; D perhaps matches TRBD1 (5 bases). CDR1 is SGHTA and CDR2 is FQGNSA in the germline V gene. The CDR3 totals 13 residues. The V end was cut by 3 bases, the J end by 3 bases, with 9 bases between. The CDR3 region is CASSFGAGYEQYF. CDR3 coding DNA: TGTGCCAGCAGCTTTGGGGCAGGCTACGAGCAGTACTTC.

The rearrangement links TRBV4-3 to TRBJ2-5; 9 nucleotides agree with TRBD2. The germline CDR1 and CDR2 sequences are LGHNA and YSLEER. V gave up 1 base and J gave up 5 bases; unmatched junction bases: 11. The length of the CDR3 is 17 residues. CDR3 DNA: TGCGCCAGCAGCCAAGCGATTGCGGGAGGGCCGCGGGAGACCCAGTACTTC. Residues: CASSQAIAGGPRETQYF.

The V call is TRBV7-2, the J call TRBJ2-7, with a possible D match to TRBD1 (7 bases). This CDR3 region has 15 residues. Germline V CDR1 and CDR2: SGHTA, FQGNSA. V lost 1 base to trimming and J lost 2 bases, with 12 bases between them. The CDR3 nucleotides are TGTGCCAGCAGCTTAGGGACAGGACTAACCTACGAGCAGTACTTC. Translation: CASSLGTGLTYEQYF.

The chain links TRBV19 to TRBJ2-7; TRBD2 might be the D (6 bases). The CDR3 extends over 16 amino acids. V lost 5 bases and J lost 5, with 22 bases in between. The germline gives CDR1 LNHDA, CDR2 SQIVND (reference sequence). The CDR3, as DNA: TGTGCCAGTAGTTCAACGAATAGCGGAAACTGGCACGAGCAGTACTTC. It is translated as CASSSTNSGNWHEQYF.

Comments on this clone: In this CDR3 the conserved last residue, phenylalanine or tryptophan, is missing, so a read error is likely. V gene TRBV28 combines with J gene TRBJ1-2; D is unclear. Per the germline V gene, CDR1 is MDHEN and CDR2 is SYDVKM. The CDR3 runs to 13 residues. V lost 2 bases, J lost 7 bases, and 11 bases lay in between. CDR3 in amino acids: CASSLGQLGGYTL. In nucleotides, the CDR3 is TGTGCCAGCAGTTTAGGGCAGTTGGGTGGCTACACCCTC.

Comments on this clone: One junction end does not reproduce the germline sequence, and a read error may be involved. The chain carries TRBV28 and TRBJ2-1; 13 bases fit TRBD2. Germline-derived CDR1 and CDR2 are MDHEN and SYDVKM. CDR3 length: 12 amino acids. CDR3 coding DNA: TGTGCCAGCAGCTTGGGGACTAGCGGGACCATCTTC. Residues: CASSLGTSGTIF. Filled out from reference TRBV28 and TRBJ2-1, the complete variable domain reads DVKVTQSSRYLVKRTGEKVFLECVQDMDHENMFWYRQDPGLGLRLIYFSYDVKMKEKGDIPEGYSVSREKKERFSLILESASTNQTSMYLCASSLGTSGTIFGPGTRLTVL.

The chain has TRBV29-1 and TRBJ2-1, with 7 bases aligning to TRBD2. Per germline, CDR1 SQVTM and CDR2 ANQGSEA. The CDR3 consists of 11 residues. The CDR3 sequence is CGAGDYNEQFF. The CDR3 DNA reads as TGCGGGGCGGGAGACTACAATGAGCAGTTCTTC.

The genes are TRBV5-1 and TRBJ2-7; weak D call: TRBD1 (5 bases). V shed 1 base and J shed 2 bases, with 22 bases lying between them. The CDR3 extends over 18 amino acids. Germline loops: CDR1 SGHRS, CDR2 YFSETQ. The CDR3 DNA is TGCGCCAGCAGCTTGAATGCAGGGTCTTTCGGGCTAACCTACGAGCAGTACTTC. Its translation: CASSLNAGSFGLTYEQYF.

The gene calls are TRBV5-1 and TRBJ2-3; TRBD2 matches 10 bases. This CDR3 has 15 amino acids. The germline V gene has CDR1 SGHRS and CDR2 YFSETQ. V trimming: 2 bases; J trimming: 9 bases; junction bases outside the gene matches: 9. CDR3 bases: TGCGCCAGCAGCTTAGGGCTAGCGGGAGAGGACACGCAGTATTTT. This sequence encodes CASSLGLAGEDTQYF.